This T cell receptor beta chain was documented in a study of blood T cell repertoires in COVID-19. As for the study in general: Sites across the United States, Italy and Spain contributed samples from acute and convalescent COVID-19.

The junction had 4 bases not matched to a gene; V was cut back by 9 bases and J by 2 bases. The CDR3 has 13 residues. The germline gives CDR1 LNHDA, CDR2 SQIVND (reference sequence). In the authors' workflow: Reference gene primer amplification yielded estimated nucleated cell counts. Generated by immunoSEQ multiplex PCR, the TCRdb table keeps only in-frame clones and is missing some. V and J calls and clone size are given by that table; D and trimming were obtained from the DNA. The sample shows more than 200,000 clones, 70% to 90% of them seen only once. This chain joins TRBV19 and TRBJ1-1, with 9 positions matching TRBD1. Sequencing used peripheral blood. The sequence was collected from a woman aged 45-59 years with COVID-19, enrolled during active disease. CDR3 loop: CASRTGGNTEAFF. The CDR3 DNA is TGTGCCAGCAGAACAGGGGGCAACACTGAAGCTTTCTTT.